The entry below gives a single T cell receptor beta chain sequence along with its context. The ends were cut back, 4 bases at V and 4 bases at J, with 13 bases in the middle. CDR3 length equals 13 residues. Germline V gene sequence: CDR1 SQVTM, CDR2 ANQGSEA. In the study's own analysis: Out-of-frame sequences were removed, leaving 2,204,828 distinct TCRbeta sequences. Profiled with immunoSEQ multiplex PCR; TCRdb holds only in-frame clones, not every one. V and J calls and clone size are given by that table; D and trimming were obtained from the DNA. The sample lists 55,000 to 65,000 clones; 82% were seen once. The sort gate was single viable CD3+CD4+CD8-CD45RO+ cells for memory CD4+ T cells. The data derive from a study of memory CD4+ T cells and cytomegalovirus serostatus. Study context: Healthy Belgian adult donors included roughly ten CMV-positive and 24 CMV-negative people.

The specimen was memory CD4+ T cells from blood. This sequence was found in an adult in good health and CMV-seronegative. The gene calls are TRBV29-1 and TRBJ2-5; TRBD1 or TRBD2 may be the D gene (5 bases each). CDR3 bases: TGCAGCGTTGGCCGGTCTGGGGGAGAGACCCAGTACTTC. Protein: CSVGRSGGETQYF.